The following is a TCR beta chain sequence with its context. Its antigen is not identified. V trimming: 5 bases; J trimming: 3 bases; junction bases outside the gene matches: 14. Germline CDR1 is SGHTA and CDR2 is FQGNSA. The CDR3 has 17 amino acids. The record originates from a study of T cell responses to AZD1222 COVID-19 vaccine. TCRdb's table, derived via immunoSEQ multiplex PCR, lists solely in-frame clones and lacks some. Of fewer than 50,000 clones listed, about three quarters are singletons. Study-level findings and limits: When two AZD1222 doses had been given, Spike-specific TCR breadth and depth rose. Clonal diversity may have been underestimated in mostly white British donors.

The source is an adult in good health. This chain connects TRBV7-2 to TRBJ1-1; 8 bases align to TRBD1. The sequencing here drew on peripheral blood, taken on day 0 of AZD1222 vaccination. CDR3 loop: CASSPRQGRGGDTEAFF. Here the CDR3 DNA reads TGTGCCAGCAGCCCTCGACAGGGGAGGGGCGGGGACACTGAAGCTTTCTTT.